These 21 T cell receptor beta chains came from one sample sequenced in a study of blood T cell repertoires in COVID-19. Data came from immunoSEQ multiplex PCR; TCRdb stores just in-frame clones and leaves some out. In the table there are roughly 250,000 clones, roughly 87% of which are singletons. The sequencing sample was made of peripheral blood. Receptors were obtained from a man between 60 and 75 years old who had recovered from COVID-19.

This chain connects TRBV7-9 to TRBJ2-2, with D maybe TRBD2 (7 bases). There are 16 residues in the CDR3. Germline V lookup: CDR1 SEHNR, CDR2 FQNEAQ (reference sequence). V lost 3 bases and J 3 bases, leaving 14 bases between the germline ends. The CDR3 DNA reads as TGTGCCAGCAGCTTGCCCTCGGGGGGCTACACCGGGGAGCTGTTTTTT. It yields the protein CASSLPSGGYTGELFF.

This sequence joins TRBV19 and TRBJ2-1; 8 bases are shared with TRBD1. The CDR3 runs 14 residues. Unmatched junction bases numbered 12, after V lost 7 bases and J lost 10 bases. Per germline, CDR1 LNHDA and CDR2 SQIVND (reference sequence). The CDR3 protein is CASNPGQAYGEQFF. In nucleotides, the CDR3 is TGTGCCAGTAACCCGGGACAGGCGTACGGGGAGCAGTTCTTC.

This chain connects TRBV7-8 to TRBJ2-5; TRBD2 agrees at 8 bases. V shed 3 bases, J shed 6 bases, and the junction held 12 bases outside the gene matches. This CDR3 is 16 amino acids long. Looked up from germline, CDR1 is SGHVS and CDR2 is FQNEAQ. CDR3 sequence reads: CASSFIPGGQAKTQYF. DNA of the CDR3: TGTGCCAGCAGCTTCATCCCGGGGGGGCAGGCAAAGACCCAGTACTTC. Full variable domain (rest looked up from reference TRBV7-8 and TRBJ2-5): GAGVSQSPRYKVAKRGQDVALRCDPISGHVSLFWYQQALGQGPEFLTYFQNEAQLDKSGLPSDRFFAERPEGSVSTLKIQRTQQEDSAVYLCASSFIPGGQAKTQYFGPGTRLLVL.

CDR3 in amino acids: CASSELVASTDTQYF. CDR3 DNA sequence: TGCGCCAGCAGTGAATTGGTAGCGTCCACAGATACGCAGTATTTT. V and J are TRBV10-2 and TRBJ2-3; possible D gene TRBD2, 5 bases. The CDR3 runs to 15 residues. Germline V CDR1 and CDR2: WSHSY, SAAADI. The V end was cut by 3 bases, the J end by 2 bases, with 12 bases between.

The V and J genes are TRBV10-1 and TRBJ2-2, with D perhaps matching TRBD2 (6 bases). V gave up 6 bases and J gave up 4 bases, with 12 bases separating them. Germline V lookup: CDR1 WNHNN, CDR2 SYGVQD (reference sequence). The CDR3 consists of 14 residues. CDR3 coding DNA: TGCGCCAGCAGGGAGCGGGCGGGCACCGGGGAGCTGTTTTTT. Translated: CASRERAGTGELFF.

J is TRBJ2-2 and V is TRBV5-1; 10 bases fit TRBD1. Germline lookup yields CDR1 SGHRS and CDR2 YFSETQ. V trimming: 6 bases; J trimming: 3 bases; junction bases outside the gene matches: 8. The CDR3 length is 16 residues. CDR3 sequence reads: CASTPPGTGDTGELFF. CDR3 sequence (DNA): TGCGCCAGCACCCCGCCAGGGACAGGGGACACCGGGGAGCTGTTTTTT.

This chain connects TRBV5-1 to TRBJ2-6; TRBD1 is a possible D gene (6 bases). CDR3 length equals 16 residues. V was trimmed by 5 bases and J by 2 bases, leaving 14 bases between them. The V gene's germline CDR1 is SGHRS and CDR2 YFSETQ. The DNA of the CDR3 is TGCGCCAGCAGGATACAGGGCTTCGCTGGGGCCAACGTCCTGACTTTC. Amino acids: CASRIQGFAGANVLTF. Looking up the rest from reference TRBV5-1 and TRBJ2-6 gives the full variable domain: KAGVTQTPRYLIKTRGQQVTLSCSPISGHRSVSWYQQTPGQGLQFLFEYFSETQRNKGNFPGRFSGRQFSNSRSEMNVSTLELGDSALYLCASRIQGFAGANVLTFGAGSRLTVL.

CDR3: CATSDPGKGDTDTQYF. DNA for the CDR3: TGTGCCACCAGTGATCCCGGGAAGGGGGACACAGATACGCAGTATTTT. The J gene is TRBJ2-3, the V gene TRBV24-1; tentative D call: TRBD1 (6 bases). Germline V gene lookup returns CDR1 KGHDR and CDR2 SFDVKD. This CDR3 is built from 16 residues. With 3 bases removed from V and 2 bases from J, the gap between germline ends came to 14 bases.

This rearrangement joins TRBV29-1 to TRBJ1-2; the match to TRBD1 covers 9 bases. The V gene end was trimmed by 2 bases and the J gene end by 7 bases; junction bases not matched to a gene: 8. Germline values: CDR1 SQVTM, CDR2 ANQGSEA. There are 14 residues in the CDR3. The CDR3 nucleotides are TGCAGCGTTGAATGGGGGACAGGGAAGGTTGGCTACACCTTC. It is translated as CSVEWGTGKVGYTF.

The rearrangement uses TRBV10-3 and TRBJ2-2; 10 bases fit TRBD1. The V and J ends lost 9 bases and 7 bases, in that order; junction bases with no gene match: 11. This CDR3 spans 15 amino acids. Germline V gene data show CDR1 as ENHRY and CDR2 as SYGVKD. In DNA, the CDR3 is TGTGCCATTTTCCCGGGACAGGGGATAATCGGGGAGCTGTTTTTT. Protein: CAIFPGQGIIGELFF.

The rearrangement joins TRBV12-5 to TRBJ1-1; tentative D call: TRBD1 (5 bases). There are 13 residues in the CDR3. The V end lost 5 bases, the J end lost 1 base, and 8 bases lay between the germline ends. Germline V lookup: CDR1 LGHNT, CDR2 FRNRAP. The CDR3 region has the DNA TGTGCTAGTGGTCCCCAGGGGAACACTGAAGCTTTCTTT. Amino acid sequence: CASGPQGNTEAFF.

The J gene is TRBJ2-2, the V gene TRBV7-8, with a weak D call TRBD1 (6 bases). Germline CDR1 and CDR2: SGHVS and FQNEAQ. The CDR3 has 15 amino acids. The V end lost 1 base, the J end lost 5 bases, and 11 bases lay between the germline ends. CDR3 sequence (DNA): TGTGCCAGCAGCTTAGTCAGTAGGGGGACCGGGGAGCTGTTTTTT. Translation gives CASSLVSRGTGELFF.

The J gene is TRBJ1-5, the V gene TRBV7-9; 8 nucleotides agree with TRBD1. Germline CDR1 SEHNR, CDR2 FQNEAQ (reference sequence). This CDR3 is 16 amino acids long. The junction had 9 bases not matched to a gene; V was cut back by 1 base and J by 7 bases. The CDR3, as DNA: TGTGCCAGCAGCTTAGGTAGTTCAGGGGGCCAACAGCCCCAGCATTTT. Amino acids: CASSLGSSGGQQPQHF. Complete variable domain (other parts from reference TRBV7-9 and TRBJ1-5): DTGVSQNPRHKITKRGQNVTFRCDPISEHNRLYWYRQTLGQGPEFLTYFQNEAQLEKSRLLSDRFSAERPKGSFSTLEIQRTEQGDSAMYLCASSLGSSGGQQPQHFGDGTRLSIL.

The DNA for the CDR3 is TGTGCCAGCCGGGACAACTCCTACAATGAGCAGTTCTTC. Residues: CASRDNSYNEQFF. The V and J genes are TRBV2 and TRBJ2-1; TRBD1 is a possible D gene (6 bases). V lost 8 bases to trimming and J lost 0 bases, with 8 bases between them. CDR3 length: 13 residues. Germline V gene data show CDR1 as SNHLY and CDR2 as FYNNEI. Variable domain in full (rest from reference TRBV2 and TRBJ2-1): EPEVTQTPSHQVTQMGQEVILRCVPISNHLYFYWYRQILGQKVEFLVSFYNNEISEKSEIFDDQFSVERPDGSNFTLKIRSTKLEDSAMYFCASRDNSYNEQFFGPGTRLTVL.

The chain joins TRBV30 to TRBJ1-4, with 8 bases lining up with TRBD1. This CDR3 has 15 residues. Trimming cost V 2 bases and J 5 bases; bases outside gene matches: 7. Germline CDR1 GTSNPN, CDR2 SVGIG (reference sequence). Here the CDR3 DNA reads TGTGCCTGGAGTACAGGACAGGGAAGAAATGAAAAACTGTTTTTT. It is translated as CAWSTGQGRNEKLFF.

This clone appeared a few times. V gene TRBV11-2 combines with J gene TRBJ1-1, with TRBD1 matching 8 bases. J gave up 4 bases and V 1 base, and 5 bases lay outside the gene matches. The CDR3 has 15 residues. CDR1 and CDR2 from the germline V gene are SGHAT and FQNNGV. The CDR3 sequence: CASSLARQGATEAFF. CDR3 sequence (DNA): TGTGCCAGCAGCTTAGCTCGGCAGGGGGCCACTGAAGCTTTCTTT.

The genes are TRBV5-6 and TRBJ2-1; 8 bases map to TRBD2. The CDR3 length is 18 residues. The germline gives CDR1 SGHDT, CDR2 YYEEEE. V shed 3 bases and J 2 bases; nucleotides not matched to a gene: 13. The CDR3 region is CASSSTKRRGVTYNEQFF. The CDR3 bases are TGTGCCAGCAGCTCAACGAAGCGGCGGGGGGTAACCTACAATGAGCAGTTCTTC.

The V and J genes are TRBV6-5 and TRBJ2-7; 9 nucleotides line up with TRBD1. CDR3 size: 14 residues. With V trimmed by 4 bases and J by 1 base, 2 bases remained unmatched. The V gene's germline CDR1 is MNHEY and CDR2 SVGAGI. CDR3 coding DNA: TGTGCCAGCAGTTCTGGACAGGGGTCCTACGAGCAGTACTTC. Translation: CASSSGQGSYEQYF.

The chain has TRBV19 and TRBJ2-5; 7 bases fit TRBD2. This CDR3 contains 16 residues. Germline V lookup: CDR1 LNHDA, CDR2 SQIVND (reference sequence). V shed 5 bases, J shed 5 bases, and the junction held 14 bases outside the gene matches. CDR3 residues: CASSPVRLAAVETQYF. The DNA for the CDR3 is TGTGCCAGTAGTCCCGTTAGACTAGCAGCAGTGGAGACCCAGTACTTC.

This chain links TRBV7-6 with TRBJ1-3; no firm D call. V shed 2 bases and J shed 0 bases, with 8 bases lying between them. Germline V gives CDR1 SGHVS, CDR2 FNYEAQ. The length of the CDR3 is 15 residues. CDR3 DNA sequence: TGTGCCAGCAGCTTATCACAGAGCTCTGGAAACACCATATATTTT. Translation gives CASSLSQSSGNTIYF. Together with reference TRBV7-6 and TRBJ1-3, the CDR3 gives the full variable domain: GAGVSQSPRYKVTKRGQDVALRCDPISGHVSLYWYRQALGQGPEFLTYFNYEAQQDKSGLPNDRFSAERPEGSISTLTIQRTEQRDSAMYRCASSLSQSSGNTIYFGEGSWLTVV.

This sequence joins TRBV12-5 and TRBJ2-2, with a possible D match to TRBD2 (6 bases). CDR1 and CDR2 (germline): LGHNT, FRNRAP. CDR3 length equals 17 residues. Trimming shortened V by 2 bases and J by 6 bases, and 19 bases separated the two germline ends. The CDR3 loop reads CASGLLSRGEYPGELFF. The CDR3, as DNA: TGTGCTAGTGGTTTGCTCAGCCGCGGGGAATACCCCGGGGAGCTGTTTTTT.